This T cell receptor beta chain derives from a study of tumor and adjacent non-tumor tissue in lung cancer (dated by TCRdb to the late 2010s). For the wider study: Patients with adenocarcinoma (approximately twelve), squamous cell carcinoma (2) and small cell lung cancer (1) were included in the cohort. Among the approximately 15 patients, ages ranged from roughly 30 to 76 years, about 10 were men and 5 were women, and disease was TNM stage I to III. TCRbeta CDR3 sequencing was performed on fewer than 35 paired specimens, with one tumor sample and one normal lung sample collected per patient. Bulk TCRbeta repertoires were compared between lung tumor tissue and matched distant non-tumor lung tissue obtained from around 16 lung cancer patients. In total, sequencing yielded over 95 million productive TCRbeta reads, which works out to an average of around 4.2 million reads per sample.

RNA was extracted from bulk unsorted tissue and checked for quality with a NanoDrop ND-1000 and an Agilent 2100. Normal lung samples were distant non-tumor tissue taken more than 3 cm from the tumor edge. All donors had newly diagnosed lung cancer, had not received prior chemotherapy, and were admitted for thoracic surgery in China between August and November 2014. The study excluded patients who had received radiotherapy or chemotherapy before or who had another cancer at the same time. Pieces of surgical tissue measuring about 1-2 cm3 were kept in RNAlater solution and stored at -80 degrees C until use. A total of 14 residues make up the CDR3, ends included. The read is trimmed to its CDR3 DNA, 42 bases read in frame from base 1. Taken from the germline V gene (reference sequence), the CDR1 and CDR2 loops are SGHKS and YYEKEE. Library method: multiplex PCR. Sequencing relied on an Illumina HiSeq 2500. TCRbeta libraries were constructed through three rounds of nested PCR with primers (Table S4) according to protocols adapted from ARM-PCR. Before sequencing, PCR products in the 200-500 bp range were cut out of the gel and cleaned up using the QIAquick gel extraction kit. On the study's bioinformatics: Trimmomatic was used to clean the reads, FLASH was used to merge the reads into complete CDR3 sequences, and MiTCR was used to assign the reads to V(D)J germline segments. Clonal diversity was calculated as the inverse Simpson's index using VDJtools. Productive reads were defined as in-frame sequences without a premature stop codon. The raw public reads went through TCRdb reprocessing: fastp at Q25, MiXCR clone calling, in-frame beta chains kept. Merged by CDR3 protein, the rows form single entries marked with the most common genes and DNA. These V and J calls derive from TCRdb rather than the authors' analysis. The sample table shows 70,000 to 90,000 distinct CDR3 sequences, and roughly 75% are seen once. Of the sample, 28% falls within the top ten clones.

This clonotype was picked up one time. The antigen this receptor binds is unknown. Lacking the conserved final phenylalanine or tryptophan, this CDR3 likely reflects a read error. Here is what the overall study found, with its caveats: Neither the sequencing platform nor unique molecular identifiers are mentioned in the methods. TCR diversity was significantly higher in younger patients, and greater tumor TCR diversity was associated with shorter overall survival and shorter disease-free survival. Only around 16 patients were in the cohort, and the authors stated that larger samples and more detailed clinical data are needed. Because peripheral blood was not sequenced, the blood TCRbeta repertoires of the lung cancer patients in the study went unexamined. TCR diversity (inverse Simpson) was significantly higher in tumor than in normal lung tissue (about 400 vs 150, P = 0.0075, Mann-Whitney U test). The top 100 clones made up a significantly larger cumulative share of the repertoire in normal lung than in tumor tissue.

The chain employs TRBV5-5 and TRBJ2-7; the D gene is not confidently resolved. The clonotype comes from a woman between 50 and 59 years old with non-small cell lung cancer. The sequenced material came from distant non-tumor lung tissue. In nucleotide form, the sequence is TGTGTCAGCAGCTTGGCATTGCTAACCTACGAGCAGTACTAC. The resulting protein is CVSSLALLTYEQYY.